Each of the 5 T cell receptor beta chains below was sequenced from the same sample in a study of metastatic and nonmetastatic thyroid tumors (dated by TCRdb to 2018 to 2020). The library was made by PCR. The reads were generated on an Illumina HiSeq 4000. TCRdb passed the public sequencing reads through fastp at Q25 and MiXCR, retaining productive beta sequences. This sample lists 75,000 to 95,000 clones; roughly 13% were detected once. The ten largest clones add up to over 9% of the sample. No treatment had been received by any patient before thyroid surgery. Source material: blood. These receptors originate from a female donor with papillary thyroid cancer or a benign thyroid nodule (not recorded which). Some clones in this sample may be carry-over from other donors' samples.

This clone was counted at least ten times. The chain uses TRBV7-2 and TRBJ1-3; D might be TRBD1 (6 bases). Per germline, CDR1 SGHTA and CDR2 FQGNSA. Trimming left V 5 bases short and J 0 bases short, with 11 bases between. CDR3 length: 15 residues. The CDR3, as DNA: TGTGCCAGCAGCCGACAGGTCAGCTCTGGAAACACCATATATTTT. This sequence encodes CASSRQVSSGNTIYF.

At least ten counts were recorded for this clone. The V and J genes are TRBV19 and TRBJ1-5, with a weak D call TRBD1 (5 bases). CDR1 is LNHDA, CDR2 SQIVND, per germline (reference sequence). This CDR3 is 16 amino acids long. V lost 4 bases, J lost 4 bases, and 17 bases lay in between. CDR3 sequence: CASSTNSGTGNQPQHF. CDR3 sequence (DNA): TGTGCCAGTAGTACTAACTCCGGGACGGGGAATCAGCCCCAGCATTTT.

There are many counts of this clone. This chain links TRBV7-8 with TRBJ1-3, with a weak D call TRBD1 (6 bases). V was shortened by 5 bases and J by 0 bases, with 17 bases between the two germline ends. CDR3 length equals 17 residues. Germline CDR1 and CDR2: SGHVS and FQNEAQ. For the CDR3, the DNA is TGTGCCAGCAGCCACTCCCCGGACAGCATCTCTGGAAACACCATATATTTT. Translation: CASSHSPDSISGNTIYF.

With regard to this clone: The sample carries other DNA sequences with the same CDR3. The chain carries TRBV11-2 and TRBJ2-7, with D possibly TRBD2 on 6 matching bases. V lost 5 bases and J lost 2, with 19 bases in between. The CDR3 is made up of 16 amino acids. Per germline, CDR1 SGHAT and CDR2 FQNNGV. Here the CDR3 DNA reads TGTGCCAGCAGCCTCCGTAGTAGCGGATCGGCCTACGAGCAGTACTTC. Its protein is CASSLRSSGSAYEQYF.

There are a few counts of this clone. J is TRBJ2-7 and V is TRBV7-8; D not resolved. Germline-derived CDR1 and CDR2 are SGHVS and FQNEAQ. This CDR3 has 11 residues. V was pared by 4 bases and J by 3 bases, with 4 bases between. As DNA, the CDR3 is TGTGCCAGCAGCTCCCTCTACGAGCAGTACTTC. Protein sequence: CASSSLYEQYF.